Presented here are 14 T cell receptor beta chains from one specimen sequenced in a study of T cells after yellow fever vaccination. TCRdb reprocessed the 5' RACE reads with MiXCR, giving one entry per CDR3 protein. The table lists 120,000 or so distinct CDR3 sequences, roughly 15% of them singletons. The sequencing used CD8+ T cells sorted from PBMCs, collected 5 days after the yellow fever booster vaccination. Every receptor here comes from a man aged 18 to 30 who received the YFV17D yellow fever vaccine.

The chain joins TRBV5-1 to TRBJ1-1, with D hard to call. The CDR3 runs 13 residues. Looked up from germline, CDR1 is SGHRS and CDR2 is YFSETQ. Trimming removed 1 base from V and 7 bases from J, with 11 bases in between. Here the CDR3 DNA reads TGCGCCAGCAGCTTGTTGTACTTAGATGAAGCTTTCTTT. Its protein product is CASSLLYLDEAFF.

The V gene is TRBV4-1, the J gene TRBJ2-1; 12 bases agree with TRBD1. This CDR3 has 16 amino acids. V shed 0 bases, J shed 10 bases, and the junction held 7 bases outside the gene matches. Germline V lookup: CDR1 MGHRA, CDR2 YSYEKL. CDR3 in DNA: TGCGCCAGCAGCCAAGAGCCGGGACAGGGGGCAGGCGAGCAGTTCTTC. Translated, it gives CASSQEPGQGAGEQFF.

This clonotype was observed a few times. The chain joins TRBV7-8 to TRBJ2-7; maybe TRBD1 (6 bases). CDR1 SGHVS and CDR2 FQNEAQ come from the germline V gene. The CDR3 extends over 15 amino acids. The V and J ends lost 5 bases and 2 bases respectively, with 16 bases between them. The CDR3 DNA reads as TGTGCCAGCAGCGACGGACAGAACCGTCCCTACGAGCAGTACTTC. Translation gives CASSDGQNRPYEQYF.

This clonotype appeared once. The chain couples TRBV6-5 to TRBJ1-1; D remains unclear. Trimming took off 6 bases at V and 3 bases at J, with 8 bases between the two ends. The CDR3 runs 12 residues. Germline CDR1 MNHEY, CDR2 SVGAGI. The CDR3 DNA follows: TGTGCCAGCAGCTACGGGGACACTGAAGCTTTCTTT. Protein product: CASSYGDTEAFF.

This clonotype has only a few counts. V is TRBV14 and J is TRBJ2-3; D might be TRBD1 (6 bases). This CDR3 is 16 amino acids long. V was cut by 2 bases and J by 0 bases, with 12 bases left in between. Germline V gene lookup returns CDR1 SGHDN and CDR2 FVKESK. The CDR3 here is CASSQSTGLSTDTQYF. The CDR3 region has the DNA TGTGCCAGCAGCCAATCGACAGGTCTTAGCACAGATACGCAGTATTTT.

The rearrangement links TRBV5-5 to TRBJ2-1; 7 nucleotides agree with TRBD2. Germline assignment: CDR1 SGHKS and CDR2 YYEKEE (reference sequence). This CDR3 has 15 residues. Losses at the gene ends were 0 bases for V and 7 bases for J; bases not matched to a gene: 7. The CDR3: CASSLDRTRHNEQFF. CDR3 nucleotides: TGTGCCAGCAGCTTGGACAGGACTAGGCATAATGAGCAGTTCTTC.

This clonotype was seen a handful of times. The V and J genes are TRBV4-3 and TRBJ2-5, with D uncertain. CDR3 length: 14 residues. Germline CDR1 is LGHNA and CDR2 is YSLEER. The ends were cut back, 0 bases at V and 0 bases at J, with 5 bases in the middle. In DNA, the CDR3 is TGCGCCAGCAGCCAAGAGAGAGACCAAGAGACCCAGTACTTC. The encoded protein is CASSQERDQETQYF.

The chain links TRBV27 to TRBJ2-7; tentative D call: TRBD1 (5 bases). CDR3 size: 14 residues. Germline V gene lookup returns CDR1 MNHEY and CDR2 SMNVEV (reference sequence). Trimming took 2 bases from V and 2 from J, leaving 10 bases between them. The CDR3 loop reads CASSLGAGTYEQYF. CDR3 in DNA: TGTGCCAGCAGTTTAGGGGCAGGGACCTACGAGCAGTACTTC.

The V and J genes are TRBV12-3 or TRBV12-4 and TRBJ2-4; 9 bases are a match to TRBD1. The CDR3 length is 17 residues. With V trimmed by 1 base and J by 0 bases, 4 bases remained unmatched. As DNA, the CDR3 is TGTGCCAGCAGTTTAGGGACAGGGGTTCCAGCCAAAAACATTCAGTACTTC. The encoded protein is CASSLGTGVPAKNIQYF.

In this sample, this clonotype turned up many times. The V and J genes are TRBV29-1 and TRBJ2-1; tentatively, D is TRBD2 (5 bases). In germline, CDR1 is SQVTM, CDR2 ANQGSEA. V lost 6 bases, J lost 1 base, and 25 bases lay in between. The CDR3 extends over 18 amino acids. CDR3 loop: CSVPTRGYPSSSYNEQFF. The CDR3 nucleotides read TGCAGCGTCCCCACCCGAGGGTATCCCTCCTCATCCTACAATGAGCAGTTCTTC.

This chain connects TRBV6-5 to TRBJ1-2; TRBD1 is a possible D gene (5 bases). The ends were cut back, 0 bases at V and 7 bases at J, with 9 bases in the middle. The CDR3 length is 13 residues. Germline V gene data show CDR1 as MNHEY and CDR2 as SVGAGI. CDR3 in DNA: TGTGCCAGCAGTTACTCGAGGCAGGGTGGCTACACCTTC. Its translation is CASSYSRQGGYTF.

This clonotype has ten or more counts. The gene calls are TRBV5-1 and TRBJ2-1; 10 bases are a match to TRBD2. CDR1 is SGHRS and CDR2 is YFSETQ in the germline V gene. The CDR3 extends over 17 amino acids. V gave up 6 bases and J gave up 4 bases; unmatched junction bases: 13. CDR3 DNA: TGCGCCAGCACGGCCCGATCTAGCGGGGGCTCATACAATGAGCAGTTCTTC. Protein product: CASTARSSGGSYNEQFF.

This clonotype occurred many times. The rearrangement links TRBV6-1 to TRBJ2-7; 7 positions agree with TRBD1. CDR1 is MNHNS, CDR2 SASEGT, per germline. CDR3 size: 14 residues. J lost 0 bases, V lost 1 base, and 0 bases had no gene match. Written as DNA, the CDR3 is TGTGCCAGCAGTGAAGGGGACAGCTCCTACGAGCAGTACGTC. This sequence encodes CASSEGDSSYEQYV.

The chain combines TRBV6-5 with TRBJ2-5; 7 positions agree with TRBD1. The trim removed 5 bases at V and 4 bases at J, leaving 10 bases unmatched. The CDR3 is 15 residues long. Germline V gives CDR1 MNHEY, CDR2 SVGAGI. Written as DNA, the CDR3 is TGTGCCAGCAGTCAGTCCCAGGGGGATTTAGAGACCCAGTACTTC. This translates into CASSQSQGDLETQYF.